This T cell receptor beta chain was recovered during a study of blood T cell repertoires in COVID-19. CDR3 length: 12 amino acids. The germline gives CDR1 LGHDT, CDR2 YNNKEL (reference sequence). Comment on this clone: One end of the junction does not line up with germline, which may come from a read error.

Original analysis: Reference gene primer amplification gave nucleated cell count estimates. Sequenced by immunoSEQ multiplex PCR; TCRdb stores in-frame clones only, minus some. That table is the source of V, J and clone size, and D and trimming were worked out from the DNA. The sample contains more than 35,000 clones, more than 85% of which appear only once. The TCR comes from a man aged 65 to 79 with acute or convalescent COVID-19. The chain recombines TRBV3-1 (or the pseudogene TRBV3-2) with TRBJ2-4; 8 positions match TRBD2. Sequenced sample: peripheral blood. CDR3 sequence reads: CASSRDTSGTHF. CDR3 bases: TGTGCCAGCAGCCGTGATACTAGCGGTACACATTTC.